This is a list of T cell receptor beta chains from one sample in a study of cytomegalovirus exposure and HLA in healthy donors. Profiled with immunoSEQ multiplex PCR; TCRdb holds only in-frame clones, not every one. Among about 190,000 clones listed, over 60% were seen once. Sequencing was done on a sample of PBMCs. Receptors were obtained from a man younger than 40 in good health and CMV-seropositive. Both conserved end residues are part of each CDR3. A D gene is named only where the DNA matches it firmly. Expanded clones get a size class; other rows say once, few or many, or leave the size out.

NA TRBJ2-5 TRBD1 TRBV2 CASSLYGTAETQYF TGTGCCAGCAGTCTCTACGGGACAGCAGAGACCCAGTACTTC
NA TRBJ2-3 TRBD2 TRBV7-2 CASSPRAGGDTQYF TGTGCCAGCAGCCCTCGGGCCGGGGGGGATACGCAGTATTTT
NA TRBJ2-2 TRBD2 TRBV28 CASSFSSGRSGGELFF TGTGCCAGCAGTTTTAGTAGCGGGAGATCTGGCGGGGAGCTGTTTTTT
NA TRBJ1-1 TRBD1 TRBV29-1 CSGGQGENTEAFF TGCAGCGGGGGACAGGGGGAGAACACTGAAGCTTTCTTT
NA TRBJ1-2 NA TRBV18 CASSLGHSNYGYTF TGTGCCAGCTCACTCGGACATTCTAACTATGGCTACACCTTC
NA TRBJ1-3 TRBD1 TRBV6-1 CASSERDRVRGNTIYF TGTGCCAGCAGTGAAAGGGACAGGGTGCGTGGAAACACCATATATTTT
NA TRBJ2-2 NA TRBV6-5 CASTQARGNTGELFF TGTGCCAGCACCCAAGCCCGGGGGAACACCGGGGAGCTGTTTTTT
NA TRBJ2-3 NA TRBV30 CAWSGGADTQYF TGTGCCTGGAGTGGGGGGGCAGATACGCAGTATTTT
few TRBJ1-3 NA TRBV6-6 CASSYGDKNTIYF TGTGCCAGCAGTTACGGGGACAAAAACACCATATATTTT
NA TRBJ2-7 NA TRBV30 CAWSNQGMDYEQYF TGTGCCTGGAGTAACCAGGGTATGGACTACGAGCAGTACTTC
NA TRBJ2-5 TRBD1 TRBV12-5 CASGGDRGETQYF TGTGCTAGTGGTGGAGACAGGGGGGAGACCCAGTACTTC
once TRBJ2-7 TRBD1 TRBV9 CASSVEGRGHEQYF TGTGCCAGCAGCGTAGAGGGAAGGGGGCACGAGCAGTACTTC
NA TRBJ2-7 TRBD1 TRBV7-2 CASSPTGVFHEQYF TGTGCCAGCAGCCCGACAGGGGTATTCCACGAGCAGTACTTC
NA TRBJ2-7 NA TRBV6-5 CASSPGISYEQYF TGTGCCAGCAGCCCCGGGATCTCCTACGAGCAGTACTTC
NA TRBJ1-2 NA TRBV9 CASSVEQGNLGYGYTF TGTGCCAGCAGCGTAGAGCAGGGGAATCTGGGCTATGGCTACACCTTC
few TRBJ2-1 NA TRBV7-9 CASGQAYNEQFF TGTGCCAGCGGCCAGGCCTACAATGAGCAGTTCTTC
NA TRBJ1-5 TRBD1 TRBV18 CASSPAGGNQPQHF TGTGCCAGCTCACCTGCAGGGGGAAATCAGCCCCAGCATTTT
NA TRBJ1-5 TRBD1 TRBV30 CAWAQGGNQPQHF TGTGCCTGGGCGCAGGGGGGCAATCAGCCCCAGCATTTT
NA TRBJ1-4 NA TRBV19 CASRTDPYNEKLFF TGTGCCAGTAGAACAGACCCGTATAATGAAAAACTGTTTTTT
few TRBJ1-1 NA TRBV9 CASSVATTTEAFF TGTGCCAGCAGCGTAGCAACGACTACTGAAGCTTTCTTT
NA TRBJ1-3 NA TRBV5-1 CASSWDISFGNTIYF TGCGCCAGCAGTTGGGACATCAGCTTTGGAAACACCATATATTTT
NA TRBJ2-4 TRBD1 TRBV4-1 CASSQVGTGLTKNIQYF TGCGCCAGCAGCCAAGTTGGGACAGGGCTAACCAAAAACATTCAGTACTTC
once TRBJ1-2 NA TRBV19 CAVPRAGFGYTF TGTGCCGTCCCCCGAGCGGGGTTCGGCTACACCTTC
NA TRBJ2-7 TRBD1 TRBV4-3 CASSQDWTGKYEQYF TGCGCCAGCAGCCAAGATTGGACAGGGAAGTACGAGCAGTACTTC
NA TRBJ2-2 NA TRBV2 CASSRDTGELFF TGTGCCAGCAGCCGAGACACCGGGGAGCTGTTTTTT
NA TRBJ1-1 TRBD1 TRBV4-3 CASSQDIQGATEAFF TGCGCCAGCAGCCAAGATATACAGGGGGCCACTGAAGCTTTCTTT
few TRBJ2-7 NA TRBV28 CASSLRERRVQEQYF TGTGCCAGCAGCCTCCGGGAGCGGAGGGTCCAAGAGCAGTACTTC
NA TRBJ2-1 TRBD1 TRBV18 CASSRNRDRGGDEQFF TGTGCCAGCTCACGGAACCGGGACAGGGGAGGCGATGAGCAGTTCTTC
NA TRBJ1-5 TRBD1 TRBV4-3 CASSQAGGGQPQHF TGCGCCAGCAGCCAAGCAGGGGGCGGGCAGCCCCAGCATTTT
NA TRBJ1-1 TRBD1 TRBV30 CAWSVMAGQGGNTEAFF TGTGCCTGGAGTGTAATGGCAGGACAGGGTGGCAACACTGAAGCTTTCTTT
NA TRBJ2-7 TRBD2 TRBV6-1 CASSETLGTIYEQYF TGTGCCAGCAGTGAAACCCTCGGGACTATTTACGAGCAGTACTTC
NA TRBJ1-2 TRBD1 TRBV7-2 CASSLAGGNYGYTF TGTGCCAGCAGCTTAGCAGGGGGCAACTATGGCTACACCTTC
few TRBJ2-1 TRBD1 TRBV28 CASTPRAGGYEQFF TGTGCCAGCACCCCCCGAGCAGGGGGCTATGAGCAGTTCTTC
NA TRBJ2-5 NA TRBV9 CASSVGGHETQYF TGTGCCAGCAGCGTAGGCGGTCATGAGACCCAGTACTTC
NA TRBJ2-7 TRBD2 TRBV2 CASSDGLAGDSYEQYF TGTGCCAGCAGTGATGGACTAGCGGGGGACTCCTACGAGCAGTACTTC
NA TRBJ1-3 NA TRBV9 CASSAGHFSGNTIYF TGTGCCAGCAGCGCGGGACACTTCTCTGGAAACACCATATATTTT
NA TRBJ2-1 TRBD1 TRBV27 CASSLSGIKTRDRAYNEQFF TGTGCCAGCAGTTTATCGGGAATAAAAACCCGGGACAGGGCCTACAATGAGCAGTTCTTC
NA TRBJ1-5 NA TRBV19 CASSTTAAGQPQHF TGTGCCAGTAGTACCACAGCCGCCGGCCAGCCCCAGCATTTT
NA TRBJ2-3 TRBD2 TRBV2 CASRQAQREGNTQYF TGTGCCAGCAGACAGGCCCAGCGGGAGGGAAATACGCAGTATTTT
NA TRBJ2-4 NA TRBV6-1 CASSEDTDLNIQYF TGTGCCAGCAGTGAGGACACAGACTTGAACATTCAGTACTTC
NA TRBJ2-7 TRBD2 TRBV5-4 CASSFPREGEQYF TGTGCCAGCAGCTTTCCCAGGGAGGGCGAGCAGTACTTC
NA TRBJ1-2 NA TRBV6-5 CASSWNRAGGYTF TGTGCCAGCAGCTGGAACAGGGCAGGAGGCTACACCTTC
NA TRBJ1-5 NA TRBV18 CASSPGEDQPQHF TGTGCCAGCTCACCAGGGGAGGACCAGCCCCAGCATTTT
NA TRBJ2-7 TRBD1 TRBV6-1 CASSGRTGKAYEQYF TGTGCCAGCAGTGGGCGGACAGGGAAAGCCTACGAGCAGTACTTC
NA TRBJ2-3 NA TRBV5-6 CASSFFSTDTQYF TGTGCCAGCAGCTTCTTTAGCACAGATACGCAGTATTTT
NA TRBJ2-2 NA TRBV12-5 CASGVGIGAGELFF TGTGCTAGTGGTGTTGGGATAGGGGCCGGGGAGCTGTTTTTT
NA TRBJ1-1 NA TRBV7-8 CASSLATGPYEAFF TGTGCCAGCAGCTTAGCAACAGGGCCCTATGAAGCTTTCTTT
once TRBJ2-1 TRBD2 TRBV6-5 CASSSGLASYNEQFF TGTGCCAGCAGTTCGGGACTAGCCTCCTACAATGAGCAGTTCTTC
NA TRBJ2-7 NA TRBV2 CASSYSYEQYF TGTGCCAGCAGTTACTCCTACGAGCAGTACTTC
NA TRBJ2-3 TRBD2 TRBV7-9 CASSGTGTRHTDTQYF TGTGCCAGCAGCGGAACCGGGACTAGACACACAGATACGCAGTATTTT
NA TRBJ1-4 TRBD1 TRBV5-6 CASSTGQELEKLFF TGTGCCAGCAGCACGGGACAGGAACTTGAAAAACTGTTTTTT
NA TRBJ2-2 NA TRBV11-2 CASSLSGRGRADGELFF TGTGCCAGCAGCTTAAGCGGGCGAGGTCGGGCGGACGGGGAGCTGTTTTTT
NA TRBJ1-2 NA TRBV7-9 CASSLRGEGNYGYTF TGTGCCAGCAGCCTCCGGGGGGAGGGGAACTATGGCTACACCTTC
NA TRBJ1-3 TRBD1 TRBV4-2 CASSQALRTGGGNTIYF TGTGCCAGCAGCCAAGCCCTGCGGACAGGGGGTGGAAACACCATATATTTT
once TRBJ2-5 TRBD1 TRBV7-9 CASTGQGWEQYF TGTGCCAGCACCGGACAGGGTTGGGAGCAGTACTTC